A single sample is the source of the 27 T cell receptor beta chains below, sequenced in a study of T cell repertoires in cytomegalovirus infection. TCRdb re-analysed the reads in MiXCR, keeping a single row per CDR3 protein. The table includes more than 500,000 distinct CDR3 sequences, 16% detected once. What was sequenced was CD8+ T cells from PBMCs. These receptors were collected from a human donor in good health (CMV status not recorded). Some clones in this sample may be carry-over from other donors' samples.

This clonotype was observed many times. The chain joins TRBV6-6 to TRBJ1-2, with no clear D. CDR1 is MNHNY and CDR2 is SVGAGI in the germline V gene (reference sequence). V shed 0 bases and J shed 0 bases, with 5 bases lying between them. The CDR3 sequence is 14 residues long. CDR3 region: CASSYSGANYGYTF. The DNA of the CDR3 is TGTGCCAGCAGTTACTCGGGAGCTAACTATGGCTACACCTTC.

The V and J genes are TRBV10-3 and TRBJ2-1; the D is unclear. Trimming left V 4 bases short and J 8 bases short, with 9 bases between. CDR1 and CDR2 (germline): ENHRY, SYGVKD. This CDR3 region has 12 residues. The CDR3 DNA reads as TGTGCCATCAGTGCGCGATCGGATGAGCAGTTCTTC. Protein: CAISARSDEQFF.

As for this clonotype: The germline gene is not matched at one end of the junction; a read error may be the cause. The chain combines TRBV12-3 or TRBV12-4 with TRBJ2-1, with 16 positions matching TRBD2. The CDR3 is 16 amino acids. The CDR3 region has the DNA TGTGCCCGCAGTTTAGTGGGACTAGCGGGGGGGAATGAGCAGTTCTTC. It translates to CARSLVGLAGGNEQFF.

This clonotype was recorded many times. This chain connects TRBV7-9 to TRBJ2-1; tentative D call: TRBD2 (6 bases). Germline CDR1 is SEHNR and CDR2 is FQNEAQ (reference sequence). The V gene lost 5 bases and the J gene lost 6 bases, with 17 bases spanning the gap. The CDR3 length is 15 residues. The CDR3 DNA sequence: TGTGCCAGCAGCCCCCGACTAGATATGGGCAATGAGCAGTTCTTC. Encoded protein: CASSPRLDMGNEQFF.

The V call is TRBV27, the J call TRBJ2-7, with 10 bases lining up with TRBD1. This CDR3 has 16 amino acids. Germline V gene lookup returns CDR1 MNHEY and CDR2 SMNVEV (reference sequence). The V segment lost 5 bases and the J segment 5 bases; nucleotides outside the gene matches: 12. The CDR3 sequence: CASSQQPGTGAHEQYF. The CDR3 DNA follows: TGTGCCAGCAGTCAACAGCCGGGGACAGGGGCGCACGAGCAGTACTTC.

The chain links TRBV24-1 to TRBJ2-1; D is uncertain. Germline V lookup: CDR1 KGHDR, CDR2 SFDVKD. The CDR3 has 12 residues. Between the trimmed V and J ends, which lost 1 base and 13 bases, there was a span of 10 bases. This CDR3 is CATSDFDEIQFF. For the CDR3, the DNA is TGTGCCACCAGTGATTTTGACGAGATTCAGTTCTTC.

The CDR3 bases are TGTGCCAGCAAAGGGGGCCAGGGGGCGGCCAACGCCGGGGAGCTGTTTTTT. Protein sequence: CASKGGQGAANAGELFF. The chain recombines TRBV27 with TRBJ2-2; 8 bases are a match to TRBD1. This CDR3 comprises 17 residues. The germline V gene encodes CDR1 MNHEY and CDR2 SMNVEV (reference sequence). V trimming: 7 bases; J trimming: 6 bases; junction bases outside the gene matches: 16.

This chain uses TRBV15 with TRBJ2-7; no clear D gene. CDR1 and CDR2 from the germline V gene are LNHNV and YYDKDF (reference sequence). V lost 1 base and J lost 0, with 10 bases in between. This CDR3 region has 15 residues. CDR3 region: CATSRGEESSYEQYF. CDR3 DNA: TGTGCCACCAGCAGAGGTGAGGAAAGCTCCTACGAGCAGTACTTC. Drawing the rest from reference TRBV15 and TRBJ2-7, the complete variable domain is DAMVIQNPRYQVTQFGKPVTLSCSQTLNHNVMYWYQQKSSQAPKLLFHYYDKDFNNEADTPDNFQSRRPNTSFCFLDIRSPGLGDTAMYLCATSRGEESSYEQYFGPGTRLTVT.

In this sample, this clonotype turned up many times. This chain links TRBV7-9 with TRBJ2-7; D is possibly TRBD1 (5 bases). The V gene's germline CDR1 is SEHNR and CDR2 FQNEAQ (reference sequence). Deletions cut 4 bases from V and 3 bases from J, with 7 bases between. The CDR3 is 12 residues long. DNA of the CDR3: TGTGCCAGCAGCTCGACAGTCTACGAGCAGTACTTC. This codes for CASSSTVYEQYF.

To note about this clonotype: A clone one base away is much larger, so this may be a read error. CDR3 in amino acids: CASSPYLGSNAQFF. The CDR3 DNA reads as TGTGCCAGCAGCCCCTATTTGGGGTCCAATGCGCAGTTCTTC. The J gene is TRBJ2-1, the V gene TRBV6-6; D is unclear. The CDR3 covers 14 residues. Looked up from germline, CDR1 is MNHNY and CDR2 is SVGAGI (reference sequence).

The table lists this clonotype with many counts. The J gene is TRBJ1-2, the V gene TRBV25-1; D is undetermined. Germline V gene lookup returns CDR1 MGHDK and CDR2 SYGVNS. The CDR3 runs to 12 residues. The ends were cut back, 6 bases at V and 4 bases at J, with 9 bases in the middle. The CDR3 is CASRLDGYGYTF. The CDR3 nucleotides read TGTGCCAGCAGACTCGACGGCTATGGCTACACCTTC.

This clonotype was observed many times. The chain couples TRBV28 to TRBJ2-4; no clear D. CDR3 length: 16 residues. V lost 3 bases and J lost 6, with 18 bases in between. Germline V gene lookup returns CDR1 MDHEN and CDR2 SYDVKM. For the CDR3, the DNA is TGTGCCAGCAGTTTTTTGTCTAATAAGGGCGGAAACATTCAGTACTTC. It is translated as CASSFLSNKGGNIQYF.

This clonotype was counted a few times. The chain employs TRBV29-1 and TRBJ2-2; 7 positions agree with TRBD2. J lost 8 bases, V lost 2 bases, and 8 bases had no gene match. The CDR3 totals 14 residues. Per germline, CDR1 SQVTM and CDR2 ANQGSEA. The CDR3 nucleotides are TGCAGCGTTGAATTTGCTAGCGGTGTAGGGGAGCTGTTTTTT. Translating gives CSVEFASGVGELFF.

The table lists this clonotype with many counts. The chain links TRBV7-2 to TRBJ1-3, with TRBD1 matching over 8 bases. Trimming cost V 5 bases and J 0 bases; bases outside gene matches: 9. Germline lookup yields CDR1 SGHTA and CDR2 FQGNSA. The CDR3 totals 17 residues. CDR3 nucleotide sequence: TGTGCCAGCAGCCTCCCAACAGGGGGTCCCTCTGGAAACACCATATATTTT. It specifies CASSLPTGGPSGNTIYF.

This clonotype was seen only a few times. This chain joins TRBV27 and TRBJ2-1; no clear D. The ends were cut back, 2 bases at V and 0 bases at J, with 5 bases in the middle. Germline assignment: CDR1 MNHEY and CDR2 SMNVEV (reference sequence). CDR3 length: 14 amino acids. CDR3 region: CASSLALSYNEQFF. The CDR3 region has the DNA TGTGCCAGCAGTTTAGCCCTCTCCTACAATGAGCAGTTCTTC.

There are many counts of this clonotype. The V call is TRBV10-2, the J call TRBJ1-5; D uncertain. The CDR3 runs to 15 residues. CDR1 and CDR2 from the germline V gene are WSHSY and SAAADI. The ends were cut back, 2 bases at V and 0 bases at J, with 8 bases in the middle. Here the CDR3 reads CASSEDKDSNQPQHF. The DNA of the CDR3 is TGCGCCAGCAGTGAGGACAAAGATAGCAATCAGCCCCAGCATTTT.

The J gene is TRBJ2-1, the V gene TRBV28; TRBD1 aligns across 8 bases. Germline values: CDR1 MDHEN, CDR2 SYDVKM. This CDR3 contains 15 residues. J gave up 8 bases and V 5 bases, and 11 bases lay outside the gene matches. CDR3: CASSLWTGLAHEQFF. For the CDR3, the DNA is TGTGCCAGCAGTCTCTGGACAGGGCTCGCCCATGAGCAGTTCTTC.

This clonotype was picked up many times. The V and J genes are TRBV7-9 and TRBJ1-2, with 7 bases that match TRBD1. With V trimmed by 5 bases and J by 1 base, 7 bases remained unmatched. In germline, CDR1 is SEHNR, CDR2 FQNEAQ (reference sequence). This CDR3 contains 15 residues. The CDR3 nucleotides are TGTGCCAGCAGCCCGCGGGACAGCGATAACTATGGCTACACCTTC. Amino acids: CASSPRDSDNYGYTF.

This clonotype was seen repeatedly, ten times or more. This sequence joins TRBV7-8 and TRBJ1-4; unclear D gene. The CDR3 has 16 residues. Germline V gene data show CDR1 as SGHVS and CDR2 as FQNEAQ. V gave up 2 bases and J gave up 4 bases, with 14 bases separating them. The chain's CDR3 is CASSLSRRPFNEKLFF. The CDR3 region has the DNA TGTGCCAGCAGCTTAAGTAGGCGGCCCTTTAATGAAAAACTGTTTTTT.

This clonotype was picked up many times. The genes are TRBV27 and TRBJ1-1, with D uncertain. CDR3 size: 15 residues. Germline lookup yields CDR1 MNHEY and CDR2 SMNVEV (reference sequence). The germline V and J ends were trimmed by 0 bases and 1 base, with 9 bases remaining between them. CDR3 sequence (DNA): TGTGCCAGCAGTTTATCGTACAGTTCGAACACTGAAGCTTTCTTT. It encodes CASSLSYSSNTEAFF.

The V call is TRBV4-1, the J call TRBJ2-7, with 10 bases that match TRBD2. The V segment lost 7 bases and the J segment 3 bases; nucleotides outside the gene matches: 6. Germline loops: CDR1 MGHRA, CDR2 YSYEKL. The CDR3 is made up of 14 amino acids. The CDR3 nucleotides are TGCGCCAGCAACCTAGCGGGAGAGGGCTACGAGCAGTACTTC. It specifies CASNLAGEGYEQYF.

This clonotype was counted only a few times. The CDR3 DNA reads TGCAGTGCTAGGGGTCAGCGGGAGTTACAATACGAGCAGTACTTC. This sequence encodes CSARGQRELQYEQYF. The rearrangement uses TRBV20-1 and TRBJ2-7, with 8 nucleotides matching TRBD2. The CDR3 sequence is 15 residues long. The trim removed 3 bases at V and 4 bases at J, leaving 11 bases unmatched. The germline V gene encodes CDR1 DFQATT and CDR2 SNEGSKA (reference sequence).

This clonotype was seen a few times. For the CDR3, the DNA is TGTGCCACCAGTGAGCCCGACGGGGGGTTCCAAGAGACCCAGTACTTC. Its translation: CATSEPDGGFQETQYF. This chain uses TRBV24-1 with TRBJ2-5; 7 bases are a match to TRBD2. Germline CDR1 is KGHDR and CDR2 is SFDVKD. The CDR3 is 16 amino acids. With 4 bases clipped from V and 1 base from J, the junction kept 8 bases outside the gene matches.

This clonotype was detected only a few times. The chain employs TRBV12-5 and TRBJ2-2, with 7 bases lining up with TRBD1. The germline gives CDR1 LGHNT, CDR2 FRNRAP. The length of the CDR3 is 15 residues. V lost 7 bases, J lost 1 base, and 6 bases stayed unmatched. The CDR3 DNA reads TGTGCTAGTGTTCCCGGGACAGAGAACACCGGGGAGCTGTTTTTT. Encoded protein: CASVPGTENTGELFF.

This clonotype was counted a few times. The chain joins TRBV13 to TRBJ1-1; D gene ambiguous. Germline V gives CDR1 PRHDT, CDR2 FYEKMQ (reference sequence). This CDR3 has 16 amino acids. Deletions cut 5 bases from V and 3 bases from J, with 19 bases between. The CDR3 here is CASSLGGAEWDTEAFF. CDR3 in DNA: TGTGCCAGCAGCCTGGGAGGTGCTGAATGGGACACTGAAGCTTTCTTT.

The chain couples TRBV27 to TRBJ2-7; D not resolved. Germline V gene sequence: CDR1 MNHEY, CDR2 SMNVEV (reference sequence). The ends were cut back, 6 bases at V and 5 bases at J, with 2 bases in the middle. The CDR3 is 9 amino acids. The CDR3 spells CASRHEQYF. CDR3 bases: TGTGCCAGCAGACACGAGCAGTACTTC.

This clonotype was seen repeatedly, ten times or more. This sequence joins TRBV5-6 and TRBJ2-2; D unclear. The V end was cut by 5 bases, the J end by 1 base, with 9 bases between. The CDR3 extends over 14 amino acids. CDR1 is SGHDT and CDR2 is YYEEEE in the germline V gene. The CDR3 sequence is CASSTTLNTGELFF. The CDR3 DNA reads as TGTGCCAGCAGTACCACATTGAACACCGGGGAGCTGTTTTTT.